A single sample is the source of the 8 T cell receptor beta chains below, sequenced in a study of beta chain features in type 1 diabetes (dated by TCRdb to 2016 to 2019). Library prep was done by the immunoSEQ multiplex PCR assay. All of the isolated RNA was reverse transcribed with the High Capacity cDNA Reverse Transcription Kit, so expressed TCRB transcripts were sequenced. TCRdb obtained this table from immuneACCESS and retained in-frame rearrangements with V and J assigned. These tables miss some clones; where compared with another copy, unresolved V genes account for less than half of the shortfall, and the remainder is unexplained. Counted in this sample were under 450,000 clones; about 14% of them appeared once. The leading ten clones occupy approximately 0.02% of the sample. Sequencing used naive CD4+ T cells from blood. The intended sense of this specimen's cell subset or site label: true naive CD4+ T cells. The receptors shown here come from a young woman in good health.

The chain uses TRBV5-4 and TRBJ1-2; no definite D call. V gave up 0 bases and J gave up 2 bases, with 5 bases separating them. The CDR3 is made up of 13 amino acids. Germline V gene sequence: CDR1 SGHNT, CDR2 YYREEE (reference sequence). The CDR3 is CASSLAVNYGYTF. CDR3 DNA sequence: TGTGCCAGCAGCTTGGCTGTGAACTATGGCTACACCTTC. The complete variable domain, with remaining parts taken from reference TRBV5-4 and TRBJ1-2, reads ETGVTQSPTHLIKTRGQQVTLRCSSQSGHNTVSWYQQALGQGPQFIFQYYREEENGRGNFPPRFSGLQFPNYSSELNVNALELDDSALYLCASSLAVNYGYTFGSGTRLTVV.

The chain has TRBV19 and TRBJ2-5, with 8 bases aligning to TRBD2. This CDR3 spans 13 amino acids. Per the germline V gene, CDR1 is LNHDA and CDR2 is SQIVND (reference sequence). V shed 4 bases and J 4 bases; nucleotides not matched to a gene: 2. The CDR3 nucleotides are TGTGCCAGTAGTACTGGGACTAGAGAGACCCAGTACTTC. As protein: CASSTGTRETQYF.

V and J are TRBV6-4 and TRBJ1-4; the match to TRBD1 covers 10 bases. The ends lost 4 bases at V and 8 bases at J; junction bases unmatched: 1. Germline loops: CDR1 MRHNA, CDR2 SNTAGT. There are 13 residues in the CDR3. Written as DNA, the CDR3 is TGTGCCAGCAGTGGGGACAGGGGAGAAAAACTGTTTTTT. It yields the protein CASSGDRGEKLFF.

The rearrangement joins TRBV30 to TRBJ2-3, with D possibly being TRBD2 (6 bases). Germline V CDR1 and CDR2: GTSNPN, SVGIG (reference sequence). The CDR3 runs to 15 residues. Trimming took off 0 bases at V and 4 bases at J, with 14 bases between the two ends. In DNA, the CDR3 is TGTGCCTGGAGTGTAGGCGGCGGGATCTCAGATACGCAGTATTTT. Residues: CAWSVGGGISDTQYF.

The rearrangement uses TRBV5-6 and TRBJ2-1, with TRBD2 matching 7 bases. The germline CDR1 and CDR2 sequences are SGHDT and YYEEEE. Trimming at V came to 4 bases and at J to 14 bases, leaving 24 bases not matched to a gene. The CDR3 is 17 residues long. The DNA of the CDR3 is TGTGCCAGCAGCACCTCCCCCAGCGGGGCAGCACGCGGGGAAAAGTTCTTC. Its translation is CASSTSPSGAARGEKFF. Full variable domain (rest looked up from reference TRBV5-6 and TRBJ2-1): DAGVTQSPTHLIKTRGQQVTLRCSPKSGHDTVSWYQQALGQGPQFIFQYYEEEERQRGNFPDRFSGHQFPNYSSELNVNALLLGDSALYLCASSTSPSGAARGEKFFGPGTRLTVL.

This clone was seen more than once but under ten times. The chain carries TRBV29-1 and TRBJ1-1, with TRBD1 matching over 8 bases. The CDR3 runs to 15 residues. Looked up from germline, CDR1 is SQVTM and CDR2 is ANQGSEA. The trim removed 7 bases at V and 4 bases at J, leaving 14 bases unmatched. CDR3 protein: CSAPTGANRGTEAFF. The CDR3 DNA reads as TGCAGCGCGCCGACAGGGGCAAATCGCGGCACTGAAGCTTTCTTT.

A few counts support this clone. The chain links TRBV5-1 to TRBJ2-7, with 8 positions matching TRBD1. Germline CDR1 SGHRS, CDR2 YFSETQ. This CDR3 has 12 amino acids. V was pared by 4 bases and J by 5 bases, with 2 bases of the junction left unmatched. CDR3 sequence (DNA): TGCGCCAGCAGCCAGGACAGGGACGAGCAGTACTTC. It encodes CASSQDRDEQYF.

J is TRBJ1-1 and V is TRBV28; TRBD1 is a possible D gene (6 bases). Trimming removed 3 bases at V and 4 bases at J, with 12 bases between. The germline gives CDR1 MDHEN, CDR2 SYDVKM. The CDR3 spans 14 residues. The CDR3 protein is CASSFGTYRTEAFF. Written as DNA, the CDR3 is TGTGCCAGCAGTTTCGGGACATATCGCACTGAAGCTTTCTTT.